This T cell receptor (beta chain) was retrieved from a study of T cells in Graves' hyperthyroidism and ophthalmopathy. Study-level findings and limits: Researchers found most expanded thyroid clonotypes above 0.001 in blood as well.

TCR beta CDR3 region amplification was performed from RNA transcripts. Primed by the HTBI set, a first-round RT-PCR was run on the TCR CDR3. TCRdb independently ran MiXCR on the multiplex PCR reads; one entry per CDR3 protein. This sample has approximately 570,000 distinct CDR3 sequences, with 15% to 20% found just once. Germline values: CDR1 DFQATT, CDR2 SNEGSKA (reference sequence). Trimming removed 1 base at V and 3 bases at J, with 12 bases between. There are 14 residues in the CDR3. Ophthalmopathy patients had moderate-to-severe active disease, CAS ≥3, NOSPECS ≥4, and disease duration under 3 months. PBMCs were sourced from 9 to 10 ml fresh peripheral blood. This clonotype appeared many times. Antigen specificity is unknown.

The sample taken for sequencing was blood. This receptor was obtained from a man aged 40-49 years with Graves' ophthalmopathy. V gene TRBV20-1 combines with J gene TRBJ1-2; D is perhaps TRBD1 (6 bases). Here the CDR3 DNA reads TGCAGTGCTAGAGGGACGGACAGCGACTATGGCTACACCTTC. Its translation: CSARGTDSDYGYTF.